The T cell receptor beta chain described here comes from a study of CD8 T cells in Susac syndrome. From germline, CDR1 is KGHSH and CDR2 LQKENI. This CDR3 is 13 amino acids long. V was cut by 4 bases and J by 8 bases, with 14 bases left in between. An input of roughly 0.5 to 1 ug of RNA was subjected to reverse transcription using random hexamers. One entry per CDR3 protein results from TCRdb running MiXCR on the immunoSEQ multiplex PCR reads. The data hold 180,000 or so distinct CDR3 sequences, with roughly 94% observed a single time. V usage is TRBV18 and J usage is TRBJ1-2, with D possibly being TRBD1 (5 bases). The clonotype originates from a human donor with Susac syndrome. The source material was CD4+ T cells from PBMCs. The CDR3 sequence is CASSRGTEGGYTF. The CDR3 bases are TGTGCCAGCTCACGGGGGACGGAGGGAGGCTACACCTTC.